This TCR beta chain originates from a study of regulatory T cells in long-lasting Graves disease. Across the whole study: Graves' patients (newly diagnosed) had been on antithyroid drugs under 3 months.

The time point: newly diagnosed GD, antithyroid drugs for less than 3 months. The TCR library was prepared using RNA isolated from PBMCs. Patients were from an endocrinology department in Xi'an, China. Sequencing libraries for TCR beta were prepared with iRepertoire HTBI primers and Arm-PCR of CDR3 regions. Using its own MiXCR run on the multiplex PCR reads, TCRdb lists one record per CDR3 protein. The sample includes 620,000 or so distinct CDR3 sequences, around 15% of them seen just once. V lost 3 bases and J lost 3, with 13 bases in between. Germline V gives CDR1 KGHSH, CDR2 LQKENI. CDR3 length: 15 residues. This clonotype was recorded only once. In addition, the sample was reused for a study of T cells in Graves' hyperthyroidism and ophthalmopathy. From that report: The model anticipated ophthalmopathy a median approximately six months pre-onset.

The V gene is TRBV18, the J gene TRBJ2-3; D is uncertain. The specimen was peripheral blood mononuclear cells (PBMCs), collected at new diagnosis, from a patient treated with antithyroid drugs. The receptor's source is a woman aged 25 to 39 with Graves disease. Written as DNA, the CDR3 is TGTGCCAGCTCACCGTGGCAGGAGAGGACAGATACGCAGTATTTT. Translating it yields CASSPWQERTDTQYF.